In this sample, the clone carrying this T cell receptor (beta chain) turned up a few times. Its antigen remains unidentified. The V and J ends lost 4 bases and 2 bases respectively, with 9 bases between them. The CDR3 runs 13 residues. Germline V gives CDR1 SQVTM, CDR2 ANQGSEA. This entry is derived from a study of blood T cells in healthy people across ages. Looking at the study overall: Template-switching capture recovered about one barcoded beta molecule per two T cells.

Study-wide results and limits: The study found more naive CD4+ cells and higher diversity in long-lived than aged donors. CMV status of donors was unknown, possibly confounding expanded clonotype changes.

It was with a sample-barcoded 5' primer and a J-beta primer mix that a second PCR of about 7 to 12 cycles was run. A 12-random-nucleotide template-switch adaptor tagged each cDNA molecule. In TCRdb, the 5' RACE reads were re-called with MiXCR into one record per CDR3 protein. The sample records about 720,000 distinct CDR3 sequences, over 20% being singletons. The TCR originated in a man between 65 and 85 years old in good health. The sample consisted of blood. The chain is built from TRBV29-1 and TRBJ2-4; no clear D gene. As DNA, the CDR3 is TGCAGCGTTGGTTCACAGCCCAAAAACATTCAGTACTTC. It translates to CSVGSQPKNIQYF.